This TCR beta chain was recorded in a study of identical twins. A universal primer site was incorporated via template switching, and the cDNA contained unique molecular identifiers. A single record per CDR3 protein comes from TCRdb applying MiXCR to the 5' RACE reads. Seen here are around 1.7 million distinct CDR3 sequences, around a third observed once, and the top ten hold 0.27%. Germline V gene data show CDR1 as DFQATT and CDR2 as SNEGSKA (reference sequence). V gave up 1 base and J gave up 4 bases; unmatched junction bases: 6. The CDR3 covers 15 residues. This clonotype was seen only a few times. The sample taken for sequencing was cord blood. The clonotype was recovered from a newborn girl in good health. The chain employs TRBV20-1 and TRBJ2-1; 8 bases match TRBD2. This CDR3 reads CSARVLGGGYNEQFF. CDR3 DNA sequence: TGCAGTGCTAGAGTATTGGGCGGGGGGTACAATGAGCAGTTCTTC.